A selection of T cell receptor beta chains follows, all from one sample in a study of cytomegalovirus exposure and HLA in healthy donors. TCRdb's copy holds only in-frame clones and misses some; the assay was immunoSEQ multiplex PCR. There are 40,000 to 45,000 clones in the sample; about 50% occur only once, and 12% lies in the top ten. Sequenced sample: PBMCs. These receptors were collected from a human donor in good health. The CDR3 runs from the conserved cysteine through the conserved F or W. Fields, in order: V gene, J gene, clone size, D gene, CDR3 protein, CDR3 DNA. The D gene is left open where the match is weak. A clone size is listed for some rows: how often the clone was seen (once, few, many), or a class if it is expanded.

v_gene: TRBV9; j_gene: TRBJ2-1; abundance: .; d_gene: .; CDR3aa: CASSRSLRGVSYNEQFF; CDR3nt: TGTGCCAGCAGCCGCTCACTCAGGGGGGTCTCCTACAATGAGCAGTTCTTC
v_gene: TRBV4-2; j_gene: TRBJ2-1; abundance: few; d_gene: TRBD2; CDR3aa: CASSQELLAGNEQFF; CDR3nt: TGTGCCAGCAGCCAAGAGCTCTTAGCGGGGAATGAGCAGTTCTTC
v_gene: TRBV5-1; j_gene: TRBJ1-1; abundance: few; d_gene: TRBD1; CDR3aa: CASSLGTGASEAFF; CDR3nt: TGCGCCAGCAGCTTGGGGACAGGGGCATCTGAAGCTTTCTTT
v_gene: TRBV30; j_gene: TRBJ2-1; abundance: .; d_gene: TRBD2; CDR3aa: CACQSLAGGPGEQFF; CDR3nt: TGTGCCTGTCAGAGCCTAGCGGGAGGGCCGGGTGAGCAGTTCTTC
v_gene: TRBV7-3; j_gene: TRBJ2-2; abundance: few; d_gene: TRBD2; CDR3aa: CASSPLAGGEGGELFF; CDR3nt: TGTGCCAGCAGCCCTCTAGCGGGAGGGGAGGGCGGGGAGCTGTTTTTT
v_gene: TRBV4-3; j_gene: TRBJ1-3; abundance: .; d_gene: TRBD1; CDR3aa: CASSEGKGAAGNTIYF; CDR3nt: TGCGCCAGCAGCGAAGGCAAGGGGGCGGCTGGAAACACCATATATTTT
v_gene: TRBV7-9; j_gene: TRBJ2-5; abundance: .; d_gene: TRBD1; CDR3aa: CASSFLGGTIETQYF; CDR3nt: TGTGCCAGCAGCTTCCTAGGGGGCACCATAGAGACCCAGTACTTC
v_gene: TRBV27; j_gene: TRBJ1-5; abundance: .; d_gene: .; CDR3aa: CASRWTAHSNQPQHF; CDR3nt: TGTGCCAGCAGATGGACAGCGCATAGCAATCAGCCCCAGCATTTT
v_gene: TRBV19; j_gene: TRBJ2-1; abundance: medium-sized; d_gene: TRBD2; CDR3aa: CASLKSGGARNEQFF; CDR3nt: TGTGCCAGTCTTAAAAGCGGGGGGGCTCGTAATGAGCAGTTCTTC
v_gene: TRBV19; j_gene: TRBJ1-6; abundance: few; d_gene: .; CDR3aa: CASTIRNSPLHF; CDR3nt: TGTGCCAGTACCATCAGAAATTCACCCCTCCACTTT
v_gene: TRBV5-1; j_gene: TRBJ2-3; abundance: .; d_gene: .; CDR3aa: CASSLADGGRTDTQYF; CDR3nt: TGCGCCAGCAGCTTGGCGGACGGGGGACGCACAGATACGCAGTATTTT
v_gene: TRBV18; j_gene: TRBJ1-5; abundance: few; d_gene: TRBD1; CDR3aa: CASSAGQGGNQPQHF; CDR3nt: TGTGCCAGCTCGGCCGGACAGGGCGGCAATCAGCCCCAGCATTTT
v_gene: TRBV7-2; j_gene: TRBJ2-7; abundance: .; d_gene: .; CDR3aa: CASSSPGVYEQYF; CDR3nt: TGTGCCAGCAGCTCCCCCGGGGTGTACGAGCAGTACTTC
v_gene: TRBV6-5; j_gene: TRBJ2-1; abundance: .; d_gene: TRBD2; CDR3aa: CASSTPSGRLFF; CDR3nt: TGTGCCAGCAGTACCCCTAGCGGGAGACTGTTCTTC
v_gene: TRBV15; j_gene: TRBJ2-3; abundance: .; d_gene: TRBD2; CDR3aa: CATSRDRNSGGYRTDTQYF; CDR3nt: TGTGCCACCAGCAGAGATCGAAATAGCGGGGGCTACCGCACAGATACGCAGTATTTT
v_gene: TRBV7-3; j_gene: TRBJ1-2; abundance: few; d_gene: .; CDR3aa: CASSSGTLPSYGYTF; CDR3nt: TGTGCCAGCAGCTCCGGGACACTACCAAGCTATGGCTACACCTTC
v_gene: TRBV30; j_gene: TRBJ1-6; abundance: .; d_gene: TRBD1; CDR3aa: CAWSQGALSPLHF; CDR3nt: TGTGCCTGGAGCCAGGGGGCGCTATCACCCCTCCACTTT
v_gene: TRBV5-5; j_gene: TRBJ1-2; abundance: .; d_gene: TRBD1; CDR3aa: CASTRQGGMDGYTF; CDR3nt: TGTGCCAGCACACGACAGGGGGGTATGGATGGCTACACCTTC
v_gene: TRBV25-1; j_gene: TRBJ2-6; abundance: .; d_gene: TRBD1; CDR3aa: CASSERQGAGANVLTF; CDR3nt: TGTGCCAGCAGTGAACGCCAGGGGGCTGGGGCCAACGTCCTGACTTTC
v_gene: TRBV14; j_gene: TRBJ1-1; abundance: .; d_gene: .; CDR3aa: CASSQETAPNTEAFF; CDR3nt: TGTGCCAGCAGCCAGGAGACAGCGCCGAACACTGAAGCTTTCTTT
v_gene: TRBV6-6; j_gene: TRBJ1-1; abundance: few; d_gene: TRBD1; CDR3aa: CASSRTGNTEAFF; CDR3nt: TGTGCCAGCAGTCGGACAGGGAACACTGAAGCTTTCTTT
v_gene: TRBV7-7; j_gene: TRBJ1-4; abundance: once; d_gene: .; CDR3aa: CASSLDRNEKLFF; CDR3nt: TGTGCTAGCAGCCTCGACAGAAATGAAAAACTGTTTTTT
v_gene: TRBV16; j_gene: TRBJ2-7; abundance: .; d_gene: TRBD1; CDR3aa: CASSPVGQGAYEQYF; CDR3nt: TGTGCCAGCAGCCCAGTAGGGCAGGGGGCCTACGAGCAGTACTTC
v_gene: TRBV7-2; j_gene: TRBJ2-7; abundance: .; d_gene: .; CDR3aa: CASSLGRDYEQYF; CDR3nt: TGTGCCAGCAGCTTAGGCCGGGACTACGAGCAGTACTTC
v_gene: TRBV4-1; j_gene: TRBJ2-3; abundance: .; d_gene: TRBD2; CDR3aa: CASSGRTGGGYADTQYF; CDR3nt: TGCGCCAGCAGCGGAAGAACTGGGGGGGGTTACGCAGATACGCAGTATTTT
v_gene: TRBV5-1; j_gene: TRBJ2-1; abundance: .; d_gene: .; CDR3aa: CASSLDRALHYNEQFF; CDR3nt: TGCGCCAGCAGCTTGGACAGGGCGCTTCATTACAATGAGCAGTTCTTC
v_gene: TRBV5-4; j_gene: TRBJ2-7; abundance: .; d_gene: TRBD2; CDR3aa: CASSWEGKREQYF; CDR3nt: TGTGCCAGCAGCTGGGAGGGCAAGCGCGAGCAGTACTTC
v_gene: TRBV10-3; j_gene: TRBJ1-5; abundance: .; d_gene: TRBD1; CDR3aa: CAISENPGTGSNQPQHF; CDR3nt: TGTGCCATCAGTGAAAACCCCGGGACAGGGAGCAATCAGCCCCAGCATTTT
v_gene: TRBV25-1; j_gene: TRBJ2-5; abundance: few; d_gene: TRBD1; CDR3aa: CASSGDRVEETQYF; CDR3nt: TGTGCCAGCAGTGGGGACAGGGTGGAAGAGACCCAGTACTTC
v_gene: TRBV19; j_gene: TRBJ1-1; abundance: few; d_gene: .; CDR3aa: CASSRERVNTEAFF; CDR3nt: TGTGCCAGTAGCAGGGAGCGGGTGAACACTGAAGCTTTCTTT